These 24 T cell receptor beta chains came from one sample sequenced in a study of T cell responses to AZD1222 COVID-19 vaccine. Clones were read by immunoSEQ multiplex PCR, and TCRdb kept only the in-frame ones, dropping some. The sample carries about 76,000 clones, about 74% recorded once. The sample in question was peripheral blood, obtained 28 days after the second dose of the MenACWY control vaccine. These receptors all come from an adult who received the MenACWY meningococcal vaccine as a control.

This chain connects TRBV5-1 to TRBJ1-2; 7 bases fit TRBD1. Germline V CDR1 and CDR2: SGHRS, YFSETQ. The CDR3 is 17 amino acids. After removal of 3 bases from V and 0 bases from J, the junction contained 11 bases not matched to a gene. The CDR3 DNA reads as TGCGCCAGCAGCTATGACAGGGAAGATGGAGCTAACTATGGCTACACCTTC. It codes for CASSYDREDGANYGYTF.

For this clone: The same CDR3 arises from other DNA sequences in this sample as well. CDR3 nucleotides: TGTGCCAGCAGCCCCCAGGGGGGCCTTTACAATGAGCAGTTCTTC. This sequence encodes CASSPQGGLYNEQFF. This rearrangement joins TRBV7-2 to TRBJ2-1, with D possibly being TRBD1 (7 bases). V was trimmed by 5 bases and J by 4 bases, leaving 15 bases between them. Germline V gives CDR1 SGHTA, CDR2 FQGNSA. This CDR3 comprises 15 residues.

The V call is TRBV18, the J call TRBJ2-1; 9 bases are shared with TRBD2. The CDR3 spans 17 residues. V lost 4 bases and J lost 5; bases outside the gene matches: 12. The germline V gene has CDR1 KGHSH and CDR2 LQKENI. CDR3 coding DNA: TGTGCCAGCTCACTAAGACGGGAGACTAGCGGAAACAATGAGCAGTTCTTC. Protein sequence: CASSLRRETSGNNEQFF. Using reference TRBV18 and TRBJ2-1 for the parts outside the CDR3, the full variable domain is NAGVMQNPRHLVRRRGQEARLRCSPMKGHSHVYWYRQLPEEGLKFMVYLQKENIIDESGMPKERFSAEFPKEGPSILRIQQVVRGDSAAYFCASSLRRETSGNNEQFFGPGTRLTVL.

A word on this clone: The junction departs from germline at one end; a sequencing error may be responsible. The chain is built from TRBV7-2 and TRBJ2-5; maybe TRBD1 (6 bases). Germline lookup yields CDR1 SGHTA and CDR2 FQGNSA. This CDR3 has 12 amino acids. In DNA, the CDR3 is TGTGCCAGCAGCCCAACGTCAGGGGTGCAGCACTTC. Its protein product is CASSPTSGVQHF.

The chain has TRBV20-1 and TRBJ1-2; D not certain. CDR1 and CDR2 (germline): DFQATT, SNEGSKA (reference sequence). Trimming took 6 bases from V and 5 from J, leaving 7 bases between them. This CDR3 is built from 10 residues. The CDR3 sequence is CSAGAYGYTF. CDR3 DNA: TGCAGTGCCGGAGCTTATGGCTACACCTTC.

The chain links TRBV7-2 to TRBJ2-2; the D gene is possibly TRBD1 (5 bases). This CDR3 is 12 amino acids long. V was clipped by 2 bases and J by 7 bases, with 5 bases between them. Per the germline V gene, CDR1 is SGHTA and CDR2 is FQGNSA. CDR3 DNA sequence: TGTGCCAGCAGCTTAAGGGGCGGGGAGCTGTTTTTT. Translating gives CASSLRGGELFF.

This chain uses TRBV9 with TRBJ2-2; 7 nucleotides agree with TRBD1. The germline V gene encodes CDR1 SGDLS and CDR2 YYNGEE. This CDR3 contains 19 residues. Unmatched junction bases numbered 20, after V lost 4 bases and J lost 5 bases. The CDR3 DNA sequence: TGTGCCAGCAGCAAAACCAGACAGGGCTCCTTACGTGGGACCGGGGAGCTGTTTTTT. Protein sequence: CASSKTRQGSLRGTGELFF.

This clone turned up a few times. The J gene is TRBJ2-1, the V gene TRBV18, with D tentatively TRBD1 (6 bases). V was shortened by 8 bases and J by 0 bases, with 14 bases between the two germline ends. Germline V lookup: CDR1 KGHSH, CDR2 LQKENI. This CDR3 region has 15 residues. CDR3 coding DNA: TGTGCCAGCCGGCCGACAGGCCTCTCCTACAATGAGCAGTTCTTC. Translating gives CASRPTGLSYNEQFF.

The V call is TRBV28, the J call TRBJ1-5; 9 bases align to TRBD1. Trimming took 6 bases from V and 6 from J; bases not matched to a gene: 6. The CDR3 spans 14 residues. CDR1 is MDHEN, CDR2 SYDVKM, per germline. As DNA, the CDR3 is TGTGCCAGCAGCCTTACAGGGGGCGGTCAGCCCCAGCATTTT. Translated, it gives CASSLTGGGQPQHF.

The chain has TRBV2 and TRBJ1-5; D not resolved. This CDR3 spans 15 amino acids. Germline CDR1 reads SNHLY; CDR2 reads FYNNEI. Trimming cost V 6 bases and J 0 bases, with 12 bases left between them. For the CDR3, the DNA is TGTGCCAGCAGCGACGACGGCCTTAGCAATCAGCCCCAGCATTTT. This encodes CASSDDGLSNQPQHF.

The CDR3 region has the DNA TGTGCCACCAGGGACAGGGGAGGTTTTACTGAAGCTTTCTTT. Translation: CATRDRGGFTEAFF. The chain couples TRBV6-6 to TRBJ1-1; 10 nucleotides match TRBD1. Germline V gene sequence: CDR1 MNHNY, CDR2 SVGAGI (reference sequence). The junction had 10 bases not matched to a gene; V was cut back by 10 bases and J by 5 bases. The CDR3 totals 14 residues.

With regard to this clone: The junction departs from germline at one end; a sequencing error may be responsible. The chain employs TRBV2 and TRBJ1-2; 7 bases align to TRBD1. Germline V gene data show CDR1 as SNHLY and CDR2 as FYNNEI. This CDR3 spans 12 amino acids. CDR3 residues: CASRGDSYSYTF. In nucleotides, the CDR3 is TGTGCCAGCAGGGGGGACAGCTATAGCTACACCTTC.

The V gene is TRBV28, the J gene TRBJ2-7; D is undetermined. The ends were cut back, 2 bases at V and 3 bases at J, with 5 bases in the middle. The CDR3 runs to 12 residues. Germline lookup yields CDR1 MDHEN and CDR2 SYDVKM. The chain's CDR3 is CASSLAGYEQYF. DNA for the CDR3: TGTGCCAGCAGTTTAGCAGGCTACGAGCAGTACTTC. Using reference TRBV28 and TRBJ2-7 for the parts outside the CDR3, the full variable domain is DVKVTQSSRYLVKRTGEKVFLECVQDMDHENMFWYRQDPGLGLRLIYFSYDVKMKEKGDIPEGYSVSREKKERFSLILESASTNQTSMYLCASSLAGYEQYFGPGTRLTVT.

This clone was counted at least ten times. The chain has TRBV20-1 and TRBJ1-4; D remains ambiguous. V lost 6 bases to trimming and J lost 11 bases, with 13 bases between them. Looked up from germline, CDR1 is DFQATT and CDR2 is SNEGSKA (reference sequence). The CDR3 contains 11 residues. The chain's CDR3 is CSAGSVEKLFF. In DNA form, the CDR3 reads TGCAGTGCGGGGAGTGTAGAGAAACTGTTTTTT.

The genes are TRBV9 and TRBJ2-2; either TRBD1 or TRBD2 may supply D (5 bases each). Germline lookup yields CDR1 SGDLS and CDR2 YYNGEE. The CDR3 length is 14 residues. Trimming removed 3 bases at V and 4 bases at J, with 10 bases between. The CDR3 nucleotides read TGTGCCAGCAGCGCCTGGGGGTCCACCGGGGAGCTGTTTTTT. It is translated as CASSAWGSTGELFF.

The chain joins TRBV2 to TRBJ1-2; 8 bases are shared with TRBD1. The CDR3 consists of 14 residues. Germline trimming cut 4 bases from V and 1 base from J; bases unmatched to any gene: 2. Germline-derived CDR1 and CDR2 are SNHLY and FYNNEI. CDR3 DNA: TGTGCCAGCAGTGCCGGACAGGGTAACTATGGCTACACCTTC. Encoded protein: CASSAGQGNYGYTF.

The chain is built from TRBV10-3 and TRBJ1-1; 8 positions match TRBD1. CDR1 is ENHRY and CDR2 is SYGVKD in the germline V gene. The CDR3 is 14 amino acids. Trimming at V came to 4 bases and at J to 2 bases, leaving 3 bases not matched to a gene. The CDR3 DNA is TGTGCCATCAGTGTGGACAGGGACAACACTGAAGCTTTCTTT. Protein: CAISVDRDNTEAFF.

This clone was observed a few times. V and J are TRBV2 and TRBJ1-2; no clear D. The germline gives CDR1 SNHLY, CDR2 FYNNEI. The V and J ends lost 4 bases and 12 bases respectively, with 12 bases between them. The CDR3 runs to 11 residues. The CDR3 reads CASSGPAGHTF. CDR3 sequence (DNA): TGTGCCAGCAGTGGCCCCGCAGGACACACCTTC.

The J gene is TRBJ2-6, the V gene TRBV10-2; D is tentatively TRBD1 or TRBD2 (5 bases each). The germline V gene has CDR1 WSHSY and CDR2 SAAADI. This CDR3 comprises 20 residues. V gave up 3 bases and J gave up 0 bases, with 21 bases separating them. Here the CDR3 reads CASSDGFIGDVASGANVLTF. CDR3 in DNA: TGCGCCAGCAGTGACGGCTTTATAGGGGACGTGGCCTCTGGGGCCAACGTCCTGACTTTC.

This clone was detected once. V gene TRBV6-5 combines with J gene TRBJ1-4; D is possibly TRBD1 (5 bases). CDR3 length equals 13 residues. CDR1 is MNHEY, CDR2 SVGAGI, per germline. V shed 6 bases and J shed 8 bases, with 13 bases lying between them. The CDR3 reads CASRPFGGEKLFF. The CDR3 DNA reads as TGTGCCAGCAGGCCCTTTGGGGGGGAAAAACTGTTTTTT.

This chain joins TRBV9 and TRBJ2-1; perhaps TRBD2 as D (6 bases). Trimming took off 0 bases at V and 7 bases at J, with 17 bases between the two ends. The CDR3 totals 16 residues. Germline V gene lookup returns CDR1 SGDLS and CDR2 YYNGEE. The CDR3 nucleotides are TGTGCCAGCAGCGTAGAGGGCGGGATACCCCCTAATGAGCAGTTCTTC. It encodes CASSVEGGIPPNEQFF.

V is TRBV19 and J is TRBJ1-2, with D uncertain. Trimming took off 4 bases at V and 5 bases at J, with 8 bases between the two ends. The V gene's germline CDR1 is LNHDA and CDR2 SQIVND (reference sequence). There are 12 residues in the CDR3. The CDR3 DNA reads TGTGCCAGTAGTACAATGGGGTATGGCTACACCTTC. Its protein product is CASSTMGYGYTF.

The V and J genes are TRBV5-1 and TRBJ2-3; no firm D call. Germline V gene data show CDR1 as SGHRS and CDR2 as YFSETQ. The V gene lost 4 bases and the J gene lost 3 bases, with 12 bases spanning the gap. The CDR3 loop spans 14 amino acids. CDR3 in DNA: TGCGCCAGCAGCCCCGGAGCCAGAACAGATACGCAGTATTTT. Translating it yields CASSPGARTDTQYF.

This clone occurred once. This rearrangement joins TRBV20-1 to TRBJ2-1; the D call may be TRBD1 or TRBD2 (5 bases each). CDR1 and CDR2 from the germline V gene are DFQATT and SNEGSKA (reference sequence). V gave up 1 base and J gave up 9 bases, with 7 bases separating them. This CDR3 has 11 amino acids. The CDR3 reads CSARGGTEQFF. The CDR3 coding sequence is TGCAGTGCTAGAGGGGGGACTGAGCAGTTCTTC.